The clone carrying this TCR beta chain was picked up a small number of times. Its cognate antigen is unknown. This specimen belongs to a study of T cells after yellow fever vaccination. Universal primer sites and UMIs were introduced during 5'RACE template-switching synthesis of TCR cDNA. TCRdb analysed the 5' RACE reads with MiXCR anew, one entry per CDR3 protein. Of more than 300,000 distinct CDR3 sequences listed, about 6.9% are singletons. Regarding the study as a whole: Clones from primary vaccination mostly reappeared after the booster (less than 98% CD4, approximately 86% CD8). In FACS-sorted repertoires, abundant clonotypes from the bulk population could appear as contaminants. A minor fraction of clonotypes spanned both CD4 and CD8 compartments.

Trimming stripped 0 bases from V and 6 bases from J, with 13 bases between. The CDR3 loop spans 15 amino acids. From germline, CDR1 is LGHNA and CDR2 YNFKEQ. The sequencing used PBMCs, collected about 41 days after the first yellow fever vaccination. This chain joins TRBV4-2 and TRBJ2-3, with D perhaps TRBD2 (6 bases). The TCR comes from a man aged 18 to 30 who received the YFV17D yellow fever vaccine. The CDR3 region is CASSQEMFRGDTQYF. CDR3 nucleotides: TGTGCCAGCAGCCAAGAGATGTTCCGGGGGGATACGCAGTATTTT.